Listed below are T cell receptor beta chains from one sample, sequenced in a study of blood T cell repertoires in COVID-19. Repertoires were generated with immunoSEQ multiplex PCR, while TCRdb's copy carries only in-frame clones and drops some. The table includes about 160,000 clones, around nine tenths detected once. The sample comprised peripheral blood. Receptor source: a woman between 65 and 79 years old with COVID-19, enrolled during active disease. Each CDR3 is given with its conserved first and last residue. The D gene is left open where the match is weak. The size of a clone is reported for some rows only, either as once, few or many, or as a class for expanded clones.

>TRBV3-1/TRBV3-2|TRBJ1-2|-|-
TGTGCCAGCAGCGAAAGAGCATCTAACTATGGCTACACCTTC
CASSERASNYGYTF
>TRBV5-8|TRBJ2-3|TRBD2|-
TGTGCCAGCAGCCCTAGGACTAGCGGGGGGGCCTCCCCGCAGTATTTT
CASSPRTSGGASPQYF
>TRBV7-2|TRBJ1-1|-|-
TGTGCCAGCAGCTCCTCCGGGACACTTGAAGCTTTCTTT
CASSSSGTLEAFF
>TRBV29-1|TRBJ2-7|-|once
TGCAGCGTCACCGACAGGCCCTACGAGCAGTACTTC
CSVTDRPYEQYF
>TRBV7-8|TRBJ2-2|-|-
TGTGCCAGCAGCTTAGCCTCGGAGGGCACCGGGGAGCTGTTTTTT
CASSLASEGTGELFF
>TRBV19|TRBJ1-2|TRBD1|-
TGTGCCAGTAATACGGACAGGGGCTATGGCTACACCTTC
CASNTDRGYGYTF
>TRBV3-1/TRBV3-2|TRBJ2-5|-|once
TGTGCCAGCAGCCAAGGAGGCCTTGAGACCCAGTACTTC
CASSQGGLETQYF
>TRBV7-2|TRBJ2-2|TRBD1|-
TGTGCCAGCAGCTCACCGGGACAGCACACCGGGGAGCTGTTTTTT
CASSSPGQHTGELFF
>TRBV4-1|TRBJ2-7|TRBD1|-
TGCGCCAGCAGCCCGACAGGGTCCTACGAGCAGTACTTC
CASSPTGSYEQYF
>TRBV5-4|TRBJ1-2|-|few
TGTGCCAGCAGCTTGGCCATAGAGGTGGCTGGCTACACCTTC
CASSLAIEVAGYTF
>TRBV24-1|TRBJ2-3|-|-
TGTGCCACCTCTGGTCGCCTCAGGGATACGCAGTATTTT
CATSGRLRDTQYF
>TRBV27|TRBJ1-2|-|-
TGTGCCAGCAGCCCGTCGGTGCCCATTAACTATGGCTACACCTTC
CASSPSVPINYGYTF
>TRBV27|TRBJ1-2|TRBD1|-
TGTGCCAGCAGTCCTGGGACAGGGGAATACGGCTACACCTTC
CASSPGTGEYGYTF
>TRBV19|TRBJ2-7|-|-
TGTGCCAGTAGTAGGGCCCCGACAGGGCGCGGGAAGTACTTC
CASSRAPTGRGKYF
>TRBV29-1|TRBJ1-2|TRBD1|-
TGCAGCGTCCAGACAGGGGACTCTAACTATGGCTACACCTTC
CSVQTGDSNYGYTF
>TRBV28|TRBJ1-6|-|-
TGTGCCAGCAGAGGAGGAGCGAATTCACCCCTCCACTTT
CASRGGANSPLHF
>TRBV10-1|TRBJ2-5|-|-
TGCGCCAGCAGTCGTGGGGTAGGGGAAGAGACCCAGTACTTC
CASSRGVGEETQYF
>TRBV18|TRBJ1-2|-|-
TGTGCCAGCTCACCACCCAGGCCTAACTATGGCTACACCTTC
CASSPPRPNYGYTF
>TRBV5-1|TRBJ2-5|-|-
TGCGCCAGCAGCGGTGGAGGAGAGACCCAGTACTTC
CASSGGGETQYF
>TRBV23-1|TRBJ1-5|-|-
TGCGCCAGCCCAACCCCGGGGAAAAAATTCAATCAGCCCCAGCATTTT
CASPTPGKKFNQPQHF
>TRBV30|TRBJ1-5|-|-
TGTGCCTGGAGCCTCAGGATCTCAGGCAATCAGCCCCAGCATTTT
CAWSLRISGNQPQHF
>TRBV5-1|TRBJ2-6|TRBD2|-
TGCGCCAGCAGCCCCGGGGGGGTCTCTGGGGCCAACGTCCTGACTTTC
CASSPGGVSGANVLTF
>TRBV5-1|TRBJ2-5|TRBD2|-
TGCGCCAGCAGCGATTGGGGGGGACCTCAGGGTCGACCAGGGGAGACCCAGTACTTC
CASSDWGGPQGRPGETQYF
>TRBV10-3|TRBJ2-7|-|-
TGTGCCATCAGTGAGAGTGGACAATACGAGCAGTACTTC
CAISESGQYEQYF
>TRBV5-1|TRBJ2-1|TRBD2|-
TGCGCCAGCAGCTTGAGGCTAGCGGGGGACAATGAGCAGTTCTTC
CASSLRLAGDNEQFF
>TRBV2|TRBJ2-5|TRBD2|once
TGTGCCAGCGTTGGGACTAGCGGGATACAAGAGACCCAGTACTTC
CASVGTSGIQETQYF
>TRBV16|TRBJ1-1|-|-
TGTGCCAGCAGCCCCTTCGGAGGGAACACTGAAGCTTTCTTT
CASSPFGGNTEAFF
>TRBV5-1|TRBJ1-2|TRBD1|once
TGCGCCAGCAGCTGGGGGACAGGGGGCCCTTATGGCTACACCTTC
CASSWGTGGPYGYTF
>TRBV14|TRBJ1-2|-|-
TGTGCCAGCAGCCGCGACACGAAGAGCTATGGCTACACCTTC
CASSRDTKSYGYTF
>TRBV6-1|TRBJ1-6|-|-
TGTGCCAGCAGTGAACGTCGGGTTCTGAATAATTCACCCCTCCACTTT
CASSERRVLNNSPLHF
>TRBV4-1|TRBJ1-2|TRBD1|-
TGCGCCAGCAGCCATAGACAGGGGGCAGGTAACTATGGCTACACCTTC
CASSHRQGAGNYGYTF
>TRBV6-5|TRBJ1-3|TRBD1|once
TGTGCCAGCAGTTGGGACAGCTCCAGTGGAAACACCATATATTTT
CASSWDSSSGNTIYF
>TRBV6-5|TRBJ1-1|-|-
TGTGCCAGCAGTCGACAGAACACTGAAGCTTTCTTT
CASSRQNTEAFF
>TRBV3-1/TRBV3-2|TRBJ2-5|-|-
TGTGCCAGCAGCCAAGTCAGGCAAGGAGAGACCCAGTACTTC
CASSQVRQGETQYF
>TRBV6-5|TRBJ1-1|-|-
TGTGCCAGCAGTTACTCGAGTCGGGGAGTCACTGAAGCTTTCTTT
CASSYSSRGVTEAFF
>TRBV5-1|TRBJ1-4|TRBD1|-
TGCGCCAGCAGCTCCCAAGGACAGGGGGCGGAAAAACTGTTTTTT
CASSSQGQGAEKLFF
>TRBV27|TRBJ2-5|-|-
TGTGCCAGCAGTTTCTTCGGGGGATCCGAAGAGACCCAGTACTTC
CASSFFGGSEETQYF
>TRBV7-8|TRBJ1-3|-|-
TGTGCCAGCAGCTTAGGGCAGGGTTACGGAAACACCATATATTTT
CASSLGQGYGNTIYF
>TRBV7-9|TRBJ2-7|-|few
TGTGCCAGCAGTTCCGGGTCCTCAGCCTACGAGCAGTACTTC
CASSSGSSAYEQYF
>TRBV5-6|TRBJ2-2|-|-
TGTGCCAGCAGCTCCAAAGGTGGGGGCAACACCGGGGAGCTGTTTTTT
CASSSKGGGNTGELFF
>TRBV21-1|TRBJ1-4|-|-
TGTGCCAGCAGCAACTGCAGGGAAGATGAAAAACTGTTTTTT
CASSNCREDEKLFF
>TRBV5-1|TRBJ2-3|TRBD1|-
TGCGCCAGCAGCTTGGAGGGGGCGCGGACAGATACGCAGTATTTT
CASSLEGARTDTQYF
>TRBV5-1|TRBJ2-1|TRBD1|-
TGCGCCAGCAGCTTGCCAGGGGGCGTAGGGTACAATGAGCAGTTCTTC
CASSLPGGVGYNEQFF
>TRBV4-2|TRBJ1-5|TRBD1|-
TGTGCCAGCAGCCAAGAGGACAGGGAAGAACAGCCCCAGCATTTT
CASSQEDREEQPQHF
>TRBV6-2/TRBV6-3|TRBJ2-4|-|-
TGTGCCAGCAGCCCATCCAGCGAGAACATTCAGTACTTC
CASSPSSENIQYF
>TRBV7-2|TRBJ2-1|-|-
TGTGCCAGCAGCTTAGGCAGGGCCGGCTACAATGAGCAGTTCTTC
CASSLGRAGYNEQFF
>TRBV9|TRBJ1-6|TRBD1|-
TGTGCCAGCAGCGGAAGCGGACAGGGAAATTCACCCCTCCACTTT
CASSGSGQGNSPLHF
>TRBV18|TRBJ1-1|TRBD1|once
TGTGCCACCTCGACAGGGACCATGAACACTGAAGCTTTCTTT
CATSTGTMNTEAFF
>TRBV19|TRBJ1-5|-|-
TGTGCCAGTAGCCCTCCCGGGGGGTTAACCCAGCATTTT
CASSPPGGLTQHF
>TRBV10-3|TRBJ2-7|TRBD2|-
TGTGCCATCAGTGAATCACTAGCGGGCGAGCAGTACTTC
CAISESLAGEQYF
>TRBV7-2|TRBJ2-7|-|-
TGTGCCAGCAGCTATAGGACGGGAAGCTCCTACGAGCAGTACTTC
CASSYRTGSSYEQYF
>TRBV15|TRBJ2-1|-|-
TGTGCCACCAGCAGAGTACTAGCCGGTGAGCAGTTCTTC
CATSRVLAGEQFF
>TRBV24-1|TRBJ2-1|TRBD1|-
TGTGCCACCAGTGATCCGGTTAGACCTACGGACAGGGACCACAATGAGCAGTTCTTC
CATSDPVRPTDRDHNEQFF